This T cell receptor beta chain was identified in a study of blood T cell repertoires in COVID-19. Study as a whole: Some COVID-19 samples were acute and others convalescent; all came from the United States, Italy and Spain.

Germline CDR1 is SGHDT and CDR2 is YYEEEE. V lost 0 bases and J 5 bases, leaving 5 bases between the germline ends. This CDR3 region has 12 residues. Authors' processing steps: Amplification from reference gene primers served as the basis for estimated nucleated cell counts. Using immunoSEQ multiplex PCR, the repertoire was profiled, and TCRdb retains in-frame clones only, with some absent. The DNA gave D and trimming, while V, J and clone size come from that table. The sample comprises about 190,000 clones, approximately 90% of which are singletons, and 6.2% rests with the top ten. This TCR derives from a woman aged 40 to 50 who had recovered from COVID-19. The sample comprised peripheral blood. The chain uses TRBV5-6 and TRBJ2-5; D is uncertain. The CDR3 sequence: CASSLVRETQYF. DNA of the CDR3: TGTGCCAGCAGCTTGGTCCGGGAGACCCAGTACTTC.